What follows are 23 T cell receptor beta chains derived from one specimen sequenced in a study of cytomegalovirus exposure and HLA in healthy donors. A multiplex PCR was run with 60 Vbeta primers and 13 Jbeta primers. TCRdb's table, derived via immunoSEQ multiplex PCR, lists solely in-frame clones and lacks some. The sample contains some 170,000 clones, approximately 80% of which appear only once. Sequenced sample: PBMCs. The source is a man aged 45-65 years in good health and CMV-seropositive.

As DNA, the CDR3 is TGTGCCAGCAGTGGGACTCTAGCGGGCTCCTACAATGAGCAGTTCTTC. Translation gives CASSGTLAGSYNEQFF. The chain couples TRBV6-1 to TRBJ2-1, with 8 bases identical to TRBD2. With 4 bases clipped from V and 0 bases from J, the junction kept 5 bases outside the gene matches. Germline lookup yields CDR1 MNHNS and CDR2 SASEGT. CDR3 length: 16 amino acids.

The genes are TRBV27 and TRBJ1-6; D not certain. This CDR3 comprises 16 residues. Trimming pared 3 bases from V and 8 bases from J, leaving 17 bases between. The germline V gene has CDR1 MNHEY and CDR2 SMNVEV (reference sequence). The CDR3 coding sequence is TGTGCCAGCAGTTTTCTTATCGGCCTGGGCGATTCACCCCTCCACTTT. Amino acids: CASSFLIGLGDSPLHF.

This clone was seen only once. The chain combines TRBV11-2 with TRBJ2-3; TRBD2 is a possible D gene (5 bases). The germline CDR1 and CDR2 sequences are SGHAT and FQNNGV. Trimming pared 5 bases from V and 5 bases from J, leaving 11 bases between. The CDR3 runs 13 residues. CDR3 DNA: TGTGCCAGCAGCGACTACCCAGGAGATACGCAGTATTTT. Amino acid sequence: CASSDYPGDTQYF.

A single count supports this clone. V gene TRBV6-6 combines with J gene TRBJ2-2; 8 bases are a match to TRBD1. CDR3 length equals 16 residues. Trimming at V came to 5 bases and at J to 0 bases, leaving 5 bases not matched to a gene. Germline V gives CDR1 MNHNY, CDR2 SVGAGI (reference sequence). The CDR3, as DNA: TGTGCCAGCAGTATGGGACAGGCGACGAACACCGGGGAGCTGTTTTTT. Its translation: CASSMGQATNTGELFF.

The rearrangement uses TRBV6-4 and TRBJ2-6; tentatively, D is TRBD1 (5 bases). V was shortened by 4 bases and J by 0 bases, with 7 bases between the two germline ends. Per germline, CDR1 MRHNA and CDR2 SNTAGT. The CDR3 is made up of 15 amino acids. The CDR3 DNA reads as TGTGCCAGCAGTGCTCAGGGCTCTGGGGCCAACGTCCTGACTTTC. Its protein product is CASSAQGSGANVLTF.

The chain recombines TRBV28 with TRBJ2-7; the match to TRBD2 covers 9 bases. CDR1 is MDHEN and CDR2 is SYDVKM in the germline V gene. This CDR3 contains 14 residues. V shed 6 bases and J 7 bases; nucleotides not matched to a gene: 10. CDR3 coding DNA: TGTGCCAGCAGAGGCCCTTTGCGGGAGGGGGAGCAGTACTTC. This codes for CASRGPLREGEQYF.

There are a few counts of this clone. The chain links TRBV9 to TRBJ2-2; 8 positions match TRBD1. The V segment lost 5 bases and the J segment 4 bases; nucleotides outside the gene matches: 13. Germline-derived CDR1 and CDR2 are SGDLS and YYNGEE. The CDR3 is 17 residues long. The CDR3 loop reads CASRGTGTGVSTGELFF. The CDR3 coding sequence is TGTGCCAGCAGGGGGACCGGGACAGGTGTTTCCACCGGGGAGCTGTTTTTT.

To note about this clone: Relative to the germline gene, one junction end is altered; a read error may explain this. The chain couples TRBV28 to TRBJ2-2; the D gene is possibly TRBD2 (5 bases). Germline V gene data show CDR1 as MDHEN and CDR2 as SYDVKM. The CDR3 is 16 residues long. CDR3 sequence reads: CASSSPTLPSNRGAVF. For the CDR3, the DNA is TGTGCCAGCAGTTCTCCGACTTTACCTAGCAATCGGGGAGCTGTTTTT.

V and J are TRBV11-1 and TRBJ2-5; 14 nucleotides agree with TRBD2. This CDR3 is built from 16 residues. With 5 bases clipped from V and 2 bases from J, the junction kept 4 bases outside the gene matches. Germline CDR1 is SGHAT and CDR2 is FQDESV (reference sequence). For the CDR3, the DNA is TGTGCCAGCAGCCCGTGGACTAGCGGGGGGCAAGAGACCCAGTACTTC. Its translation: CASSPWTSGGQETQYF.

The chain couples TRBV6-5 to TRBJ2-7; maybe TRBD1 (6 bases). Germline V gene lookup returns CDR1 MNHEY and CDR2 SVGAGI. Trimming removed 0 bases from V and 3 bases from J, with 15 bases in between. This CDR3 contains 16 residues. The CDR3 reads CASSYSYAGASYEQYF. CDR3 nucleotide sequence: TGTGCCAGCAGTTACTCGTACGCAGGGGCGAGCTACGAGCAGTACTTC.

The count of this clone is one. The chain joins TRBV29-1 to TRBJ2-2; D is unresolved. CDR3 length: 12 residues. Germline CDR1 and CDR2: SQVTM and ANQGSEA. The CDR3 DNA reads TGCACCTTCTCGGGGAACACCGGGGAGCTGTTTTTT. Amino acids: CTFSGNTGELFF.

V and J are TRBV11-3 and TRBJ2-5; D is undetermined. V was clipped by 1 base and J by 4 bases, with 7 bases between them. Per the germline V gene, CDR1 is SGHNT and CDR2 is YENEEA. CDR3 length: 13 amino acids. CDR3 residues: CASSLVRGETQYF. CDR3 sequence (DNA): TGTGCCAGCAGCTTAGTGCGTGGAGAGACCCAGTACTTC. Full variable domain (rest looked up from reference TRBV11-3 and TRBJ2-5): EAGVVQSPRYKIIEKKQPVAFWCNPISGHNTLYWYLQNLGQGPELLIRYENEEAVDDSQLPKDRFSAERLKGVDSTLKIQPAELGDSAVYLCASSLVRGETQYFGPGTRLLVL.

Only one count was recorded for this clone. V and J are TRBV19 and TRBJ2-1, with 16 nucleotides matching TRBD2. CDR3 length equals 15 residues. Trimming at V came to 9 bases and at J to 7 bases, leaving 6 bases not matched to a gene. Germline-derived CDR1 and CDR2 are LNHDA and SQIVND (reference sequence). Written as DNA, the CDR3 is TGTGCCAGCTCGGGACTAGCGGGAGGGGTGAATGAGCAGTTCTTC. Translating gives CASSGLAGGVNEQFF.

The count of this clone is one. This chain uses TRBV7-2 with TRBJ1-1, with 7 nucleotides matching TRBD1. The germline V gene encodes CDR1 SGHTA and CDR2 FQGNSA. The CDR3 runs to 13 residues. J lost 10 bases, V lost 5 bases, and 10 bases had no gene match. The CDR3 nucleotides read TGTGCCAGCAGCCGTTTTGCGGGACAGCCAGCTTTCTTT. Protein product: CASSRFAGQPAFF. The full variable domain, with the rest looked up from reference TRBV7-2 and TRBJ1-1, is GAGVSQSPSNKVTEKGKDVELRCDPISGHTALYWYRQSLGQGLEFLIYFQGNSAPDKSGLPSDRFSAERTGGSVSTLTIQRTQQEDSAVYLCASSRFAGQPAFFGQGTRLTVV.

As DNA, the CDR3 is TGTGCCAGCAGAAGGCGGGGGGCGCCTCAGCCCCAGCATTTT. It specifies CASRRRGAPQPQHF. The chain joins TRBV6-1 to TRBJ1-5, with a tentative D call TRBD1 (6 bases). Germline lookup yields CDR1 MNHNS and CDR2 SASEGT. The CDR3 is 14 amino acids. The V end was cut by 6 bases, the J end by 6 bases, with 15 bases between.

This chain connects TRBV5-6 to TRBJ2-7, with D uncertain. The CDR3 is 13 residues long. V was cut by 4 bases and J by 0 bases, with 8 bases left in between. CDR1 is SGHDT, CDR2 YYEEEE, per germline. CDR3 nucleotides: TGTGCCAGCAGCCTTCTTAACTCCTACGAGCAGTACTTC. Translating it yields CASSLLNSYEQYF.

The CDR3 region is CASSLLGPTMNTEAFF. The CDR3 nucleotides read TGTGCCAGTAGTCTCCTGGGGCCTACCATGAACACTGAAGCTTTCTTT. V is TRBV19 and J is TRBJ1-1; D possibly corresponds to TRBD1 (5 bases). The CDR3 totals 16 residues. Germline V lookup: CDR1 LNHDA, CDR2 SQIVND (reference sequence). V lost 5 bases, J lost 0 bases, and 16 bases lay in between.

This rearrangement joins TRBV6-6 to TRBJ2-1; 10 bases align to TRBD2. The ends lost 6 bases at V and 8 bases at J; junction bases unmatched: 13. From germline, CDR1 is MNHNY and CDR2 SVGAGI (reference sequence). The length of the CDR3 is 16 residues. The CDR3 protein is CASRSPSAGGPDEQFF. The DNA of the CDR3 is TGTGCCAGCAGATCGCCCTCAGCGGGAGGGCCTGATGAGCAGTTCTTC.

This chain uses TRBV19 with TRBJ2-1; D possibly corresponds to TRBD2 (5 bases). This CDR3 spans 11 amino acids. Trimming took off 7 bases at V and 9 bases at J, with 10 bases between the two ends. The V gene's germline CDR1 is LNHDA and CDR2 SQIVND (reference sequence). CDR3 nucleotide sequence: TGTGCCAGTATGAGGGAGACTGAGCAGTTCTTC. This encodes CASMRETEQFF.

In DNA form, the CDR3 reads TGCGCCAGCAGCCCGCCGACAGGGGAGAGCACAGATACGCAGTATTTT. Amino acids: CASSPPTGESTDTQYF. The V gene is TRBV5-1, the J gene TRBJ2-3; 8 bases are shared with TRBD1. Germline CDR1 is SGHRS and CDR2 is YFSETQ. The CDR3 has 16 residues. The J segment lost 0 bases and the V segment lost 4 bases, leaving 7 bases of the junction unmatched.

This chain links TRBV2 with TRBJ2-1; tentatively, D is TRBD2 (5 bases). The CDR3 runs 13 residues. Trimming took off 10 bases at V and 2 bases at J, with 12 bases between the two ends. CDR1 SNHLY and CDR2 FYNNEI come from the germline V gene. CDR3: CATRESTYNEQFF. In DNA form, the CDR3 reads TGTGCCACCCGGGAATCCACCTACAATGAGCAGTTCTTC.

This chain connects TRBV9 to TRBJ2-2; D may be TRBD2 (6 bases). This CDR3 comprises 14 residues. The V and J ends lost 0 bases and 6 bases respectively, with 9 bases between them. CDR1 is SGDLS and CDR2 is YYNGEE in the germline V gene. This chain's CDR3 is CASSVGGGPGELFF. The CDR3 DNA follows: TGTGCCAGCAGCGTAGGAGGAGGGCCCGGGGAGCTGTTTTTT. The full variable domain, completed using reference TRBV9 and TRBJ2-2, is DSGVTQTPKHLITATGQRVTLRCSPRSGDLSVYWYQQSLDQGLQFLIQYYNGEERAKGNILERFSAQQFPDLHSELNLSSLELGDSALYFCASSVGGGPGELFFGEGSRLTVL.

The J gene is TRBJ1-2, the V gene TRBV19; weak D call: TRBD1 (6 bases). This CDR3 contains 15 residues. The germline gives CDR1 LNHDA, CDR2 SQIVND (reference sequence). The V and J ends lost 2 bases and 0 bases respectively, with 10 bases between them. The CDR3 sequence is CASSILTGTNYGYTF. The CDR3 nucleotides are TGTGCCAGTAGTATATTGACAGGAACTAACTATGGCTACACCTTC.